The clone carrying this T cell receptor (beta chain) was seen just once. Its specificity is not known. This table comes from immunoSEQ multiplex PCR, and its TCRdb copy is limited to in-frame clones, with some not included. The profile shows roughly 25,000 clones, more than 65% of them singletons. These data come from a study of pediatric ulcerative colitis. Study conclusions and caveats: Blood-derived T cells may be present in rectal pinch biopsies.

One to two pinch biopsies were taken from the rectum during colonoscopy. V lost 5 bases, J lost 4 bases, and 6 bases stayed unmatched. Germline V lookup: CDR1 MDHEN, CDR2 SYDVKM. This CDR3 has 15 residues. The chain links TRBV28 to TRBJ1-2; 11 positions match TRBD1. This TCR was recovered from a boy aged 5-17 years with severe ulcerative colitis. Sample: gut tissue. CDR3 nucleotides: TGTGCCAGCAGTCAAGAGGGACAGGGGGTCTATGGCTACACCTTC. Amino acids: CASSQEGQGVYGYTF.